The 30 T cell receptor beta chains below come from one sample, sequenced in a study of CXCR3-negative and CXCR3-positive naive CD8 T cells. Study-wide points: Hydrophobicity was higher for TRB CDR3s found in CXCR3-positive naive cells than in CXCR3-negative naive cells.

No antigen is known for these receptors. UMI-tagged TRB cDNA libraries were built via 5' RACE. No DNA is given; TCRdb re-called the 5' RACE reads and lists each CDR3 protein once. Its table records some 130,000 distinct CDR3 sequences. The sample consisted of naive CXCR3+ CD8+ T cells from blood. Subset: CD45RO-CCR7+CD27+CD95- naive CD8+ T cells expressing CXCR3 (TNR3+). These receptors all stem from a human donor in good health. Some clones in this sample may be carry-over from other donors' samples.

The genes are TRBV12-3 or TRBV12-4 and TRBJ1-2. The length of the CDR3 is 11 residues. CDR3 residues: CASSQGPGYTF.

The chain recombines TRBV11-2 with TRBJ2-1. Germline V gene sequence: CDR1 SGHAT, CDR2 FQNNGV. This CDR3 contains 15 residues. CDR3: CASSSRERFYNEQFF.

The V gene is TRBV30, the J gene TRBJ2-5. Germline CDR1 is GTSNPN and CDR2 is SVGIG (reference sequence). The CDR3 consists of 14 residues. The CDR3 here is CAWSVLGYQETQYF. Full variable domain (missing parts from reference TRBV30 and TRBJ2-5): SQTIHQWPATLVQPVGSPLSLECTVEGTSNPNLYWYRQAAGRGLQLLFYSVGIGQISSEVPQNLSASRPQDRQFILSSKKLLLSDSGFYLCAWSVLGYQETQYFGPGTRLLVL.

V usage is TRBV28 and J usage is TRBJ1-5; TCRdb's assignment of TRBD1 cannot be checked, as there is no DNA. In germline, CDR1 is MDHEN, CDR2 SYDVKM. The CDR3 runs 17 residues. CDR3 in amino acids: CASSTSGWGLGNQPQHF.

The chain has TRBV6-5 and TRBJ1-5. This CDR3 is 17 amino acids long. Germline values: CDR1 MNHEY, CDR2 SVGAGI. The CDR3: CASSYSIPVDSNQPQHF.

V is TRBV29-1 and J is TRBJ1-1. This CDR3 is built from 12 residues. Looked up from germline, CDR1 is SQVTM and CDR2 is ANQGSEA. CDR3 protein: CSVRGMNTEAFF.

The chain carries TRBV3-1 and TRBJ1-1; without DNA, the TCRdb call of TRBD1 cannot be checked. This CDR3 is 15 amino acids long. CDR1 and CDR2 (germline): LGHDT, YNNKEL (reference sequence). The CDR3 loop reads CASSQGGGLNTEAFF.

This CDR3 is CASSPPDGTSGSNEQFF. This chain uses TRBV7-6 with TRBJ2-1; the TCRdb call, TRBD2, lacks DNA for checking. The CDR3 covers 17 residues. Germline V CDR1 and CDR2: SGHVS, FNYEAQ.

This chain connects TRBV19 to TRBJ2-7; TCRdb indicates TRBD1, and absent DNA this call remains unverified. Germline V CDR1 and CDR2: LNHDA, SQIVND (reference sequence). CDR3 length: 15 amino acids. CDR3 protein: CASSGARDKTYEQYF.

This chain connects TRBV5-5 to TRBJ2-7. Germline lookup yields CDR1 SGHKS and CDR2 YYEKEE (reference sequence). The CDR3 spans 12 residues. CDR3 loop: CASSIGQREQYF.

The gene calls are TRBV15 and TRBJ2-1; TCRdb names TRBD1, which stays unverified in the absence of DNA. Germline CDR1 and CDR2: LNHNV and YYDKDF (reference sequence). The CDR3 totals 14 residues. CDR3 protein: CATSREWGANEQFF.

V gene TRBV7-9 combines with J gene TRBJ2-7; TCRdb gives TRBD2 as the D gene, but with no DNA this cannot be confirmed. The CDR3 loop spans 16 amino acids. From germline, CDR1 is SEHNR and CDR2 FQNEAQ (reference sequence). CDR3: CASSSDGLAGTYEQYF.

V and J are TRBV5-5 and TRBJ1-4; TCRdb designates TRBD1, a call that cannot be tested without DNA. The CDR3 totals 15 residues. Germline lookup yields CDR1 SGHKS and CDR2 YYEKEE (reference sequence). Here the CDR3 reads CASSAGTEAFEKLFF.

This rearrangement joins TRBV29-1 to TRBJ2-1; there is no DNA to check the TCRdb D call of TRBD2. Germline V lookup: CDR1 SQVTM, CDR2 ANQGSEA. CDR3 length: 13 amino acids. The CDR3 is CSVERVTTNEQFF.

The genes are TRBV5-1 and TRBJ1-2; checking the TCRdb D call of TRBD1 is not possible without DNA. The germline V gene has CDR1 SGHRS and CDR2 YFSETQ. There are 16 residues in the CDR3. The CDR3 reads CASSLESGQSLYGYTF.

The chain combines TRBV29-1 with TRBJ1-4; TCRdb returns TRBD1, unconfirmable since there is no DNA. Germline loops: CDR1 SQVTM, CDR2 ANQGSEA. The CDR3 is 17 residues long. The CDR3 sequence is CSVGQGADEGTNEKLFF.

This chain uses TRBV20-1 with TRBJ2-3; TCRdb calls TRBD1, which cannot be checked without DNA. The CDR3 is made up of 17 amino acids. Germline lookup yields CDR1 DFQATT and CDR2 SNEGSKA (reference sequence). The CDR3 is CSARDEMSGGDTDTQYF.

The chain couples TRBV29-1 to TRBJ1-2. Germline CDR1 reads SQVTM; CDR2 reads ANQGSEA. CDR3 size: 12 residues. This CDR3 reads CSVPDSLGGYTF.

The CDR3 loop reads CASSLEAYEQYF. V usage is TRBV11-2 and J usage is TRBJ2-7. There are 12 residues in the CDR3. Germline-derived CDR1 and CDR2 are SGHAT and FQNNGV.

The rearrangement links TRBV4-1 to TRBJ2-5; TCRdb returns TRBD2, unconfirmable since there is no DNA. The CDR3 is 16 amino acids. Germline V gives CDR1 MGHRA, CDR2 YSYEKL. The CDR3: CASSQDKSGGQETQYF.

Here the CDR3 reads CSARPGQTDSYEQYF. The chain employs TRBV20-1 and TRBJ2-7; without DNA, the TCRdb call of TRBD1 cannot be checked. Germline CDR1 is DFQATT and CDR2 is SNEGSKA (reference sequence). This CDR3 has 15 amino acids.

The chain carries TRBV11-3 and TRBJ1-1. This CDR3 region has 14 residues. Germline V gives CDR1 SGHNT, CDR2 YENEEA. CDR3 in amino acids: CASSILQADTEAFF.

The rearrangement joins TRBV5-5 to TRBJ2-7; TCRdb gives TRBD1 as the D gene, but with no DNA this cannot be confirmed. The V gene's germline CDR1 is SGHKS and CDR2 YYEKEE (reference sequence). The CDR3 is made up of 14 amino acids. CDR3 amino acids: CASSPDRVSYEQYF. Full variable domain (rest looked up from reference TRBV5-5 and TRBJ2-7): DAGVTQSPTHLIKTRGQQVTLRCSPISGHKSVSWYQQVLGQGPQFIFQYYEKEERGRGNFPDRFSARQFPNYSSELNVNALLLGDSALYLCASSPDRVSYEQYFGPGTRLTVT.

The chain joins TRBV28 to TRBJ2-3; checking the TCRdb D call of TRBD2 is not possible without DNA. Per the germline V gene, CDR1 is MDHEN and CDR2 is SYDVKM. The CDR3 is made up of 15 amino acids. Here the CDR3 reads CASSLSSGRADTQYF.

The chain is built from TRBV7-9 and TRBJ2-5; the D gene TCRdb calls, TRBD1, cannot be checked with no DNA. The germline CDR1 and CDR2 sequences are SEHNR and FQNEAQ (reference sequence). CDR3 length: 13 amino acids. The CDR3 is CASSAQGQETQYF.

The chain couples TRBV29-1 to TRBJ2-5; checking the TCRdb D call of TRBD2 is not possible without DNA. Germline values: CDR1 SQVTM, CDR2 ANQGSEA. The CDR3 is 16 residues long. This CDR3 reads CSVEEGSSGRWETQYF.

The CDR3 is CASSLAWGQGTYEQYF. This chain links TRBV5-5 with TRBJ2-7; the D call of TRBD1 rests on TCRdb alone, since no DNA is present to check it. The V gene's germline CDR1 is SGHKS and CDR2 YYEKEE (reference sequence). This CDR3 has 16 residues.

The V and J genes are TRBV20-1 and TRBJ1-2; TCRdb gives TRBD1 as the D gene, but with no DNA this cannot be confirmed. This CDR3 contains 14 residues. The germline gives CDR1 DFQATT, CDR2 SNEGSKA (reference sequence). The CDR3 is CSAVPGQGNYGYTF.

V is TRBV3-1 and J is TRBJ2-3; without DNA, the TCRdb call of TRBD2 cannot be checked. CDR1 and CDR2 (germline): LGHDT, YNNKEL (reference sequence). The CDR3 contains 19 residues. The CDR3 protein is CASSQDIGGRAPSTDTQYF.

CDR3 sequence reads: CASSLGDGNQPQHF. The chain combines TRBV12-3 or TRBV12-4 with TRBJ1-5. The CDR3 runs to 14 residues.